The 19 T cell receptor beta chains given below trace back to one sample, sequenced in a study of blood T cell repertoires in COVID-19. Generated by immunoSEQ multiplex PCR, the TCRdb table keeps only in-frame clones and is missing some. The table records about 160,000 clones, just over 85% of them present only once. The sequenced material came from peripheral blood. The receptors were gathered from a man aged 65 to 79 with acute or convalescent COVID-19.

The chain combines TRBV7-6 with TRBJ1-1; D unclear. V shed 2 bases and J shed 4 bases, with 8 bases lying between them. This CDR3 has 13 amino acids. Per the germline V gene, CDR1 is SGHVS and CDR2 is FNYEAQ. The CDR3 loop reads CASSLSGPTEAFF. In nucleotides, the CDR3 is TGTGCCAGCAGCTTAAGTGGGCCCACTGAAGCTTTCTTT.

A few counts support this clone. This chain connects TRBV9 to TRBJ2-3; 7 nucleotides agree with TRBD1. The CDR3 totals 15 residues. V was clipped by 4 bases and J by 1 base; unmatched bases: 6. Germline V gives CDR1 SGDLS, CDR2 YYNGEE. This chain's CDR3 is CASSSRGQRTDTQYF. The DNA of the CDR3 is TGTGCCAGCAGCTCCAGGGGACAGCGCACAGATACGCAGTATTTT.

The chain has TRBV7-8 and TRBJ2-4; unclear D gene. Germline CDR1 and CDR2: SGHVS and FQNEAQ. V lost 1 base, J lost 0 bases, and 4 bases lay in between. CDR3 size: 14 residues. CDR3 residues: CASSLGIAKNIQYF. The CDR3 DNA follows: TGTGCCAGCAGCTTAGGTATAGCCAAAAACATTCAGTACTTC. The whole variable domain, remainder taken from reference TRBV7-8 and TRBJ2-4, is GAGVSQSPRYKVAKRGQDVALRCDPISGHVSLFWYQQALGQGPEFLTYFQNEAQLDKSGLPSDRFFAERPEGSVSTLKIQRTQQEDSAVYLCASSLGIAKNIQYFGAGTRLSVL.

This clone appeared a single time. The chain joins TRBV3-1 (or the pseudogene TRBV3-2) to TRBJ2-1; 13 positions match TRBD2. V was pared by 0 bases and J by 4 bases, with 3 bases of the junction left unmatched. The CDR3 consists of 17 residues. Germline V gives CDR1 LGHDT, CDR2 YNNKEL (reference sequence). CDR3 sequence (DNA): TGTGCCAGCAGCCAAGATGGGACTAGCGGGATATACAATGAGCAGTTCTTC. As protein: CASSQDGTSGIYNEQFF.

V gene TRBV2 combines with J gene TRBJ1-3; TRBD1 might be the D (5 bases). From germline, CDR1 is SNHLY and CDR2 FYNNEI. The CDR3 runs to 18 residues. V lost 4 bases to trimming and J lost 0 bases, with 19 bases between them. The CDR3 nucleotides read TGTGCCAGCAGTGGGCGAGGGGTCGGGGGAAGCTCTGGAAACACCATATATTTT. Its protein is CASSGRGVGGSSGNTIYF.

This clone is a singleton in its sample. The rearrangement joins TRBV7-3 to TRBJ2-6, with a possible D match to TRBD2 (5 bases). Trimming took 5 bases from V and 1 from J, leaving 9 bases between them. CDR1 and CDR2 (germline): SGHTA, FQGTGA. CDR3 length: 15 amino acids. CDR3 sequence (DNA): TGTGCCAGCAGCCCAGCGGCTTCTGGGGCCAACGTCCTGACTTTC. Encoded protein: CASSPAASGANVLTF.

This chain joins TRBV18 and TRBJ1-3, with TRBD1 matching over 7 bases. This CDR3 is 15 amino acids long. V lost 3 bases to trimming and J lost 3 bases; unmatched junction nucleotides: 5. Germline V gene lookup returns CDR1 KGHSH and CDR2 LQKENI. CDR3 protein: CASSPSTGIGNTIYF. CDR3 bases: TGTGCCAGCTCACCTTCGACAGGGATTGGAAACACCATATATTTT.

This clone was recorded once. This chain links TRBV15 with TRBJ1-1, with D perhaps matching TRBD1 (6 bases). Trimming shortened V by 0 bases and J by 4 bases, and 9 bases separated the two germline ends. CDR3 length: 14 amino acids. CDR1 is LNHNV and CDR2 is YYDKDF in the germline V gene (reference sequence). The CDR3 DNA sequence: TGTGCCACCAGCAGAGATGGGGGCGTCACTGAAGCTTTCTTT. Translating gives CATSRDGGVTEAFF.

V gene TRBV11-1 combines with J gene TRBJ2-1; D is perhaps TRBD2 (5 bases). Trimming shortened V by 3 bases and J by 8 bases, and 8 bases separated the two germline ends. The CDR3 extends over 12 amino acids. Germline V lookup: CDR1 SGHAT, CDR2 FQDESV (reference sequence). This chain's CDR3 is CASSFSGDEQFF. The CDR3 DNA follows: TGTGCCAGCAGCTTTTCCGGGGATGAGCAGTTCTTC.

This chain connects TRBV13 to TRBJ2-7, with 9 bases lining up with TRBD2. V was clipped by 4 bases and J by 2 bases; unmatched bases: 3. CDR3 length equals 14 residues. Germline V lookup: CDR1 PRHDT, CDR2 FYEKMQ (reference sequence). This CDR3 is CASSSRGGTYEQYF. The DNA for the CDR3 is TGTGCCAGCAGCTCGCGGGGGGGGACCTACGAGCAGTACTTC.

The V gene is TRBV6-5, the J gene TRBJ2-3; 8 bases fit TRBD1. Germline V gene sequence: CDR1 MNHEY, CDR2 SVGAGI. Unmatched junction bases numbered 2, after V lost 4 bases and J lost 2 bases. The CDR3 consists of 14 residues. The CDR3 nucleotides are TGTGCCAGCAGTTGGACAGGGAACACAGATACGCAGTATTTT. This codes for CASSWTGNTDTQYF.

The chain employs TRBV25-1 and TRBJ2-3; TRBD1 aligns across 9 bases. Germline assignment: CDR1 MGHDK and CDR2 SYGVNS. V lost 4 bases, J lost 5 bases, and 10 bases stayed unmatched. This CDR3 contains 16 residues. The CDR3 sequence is CASSAAGQGGVDTQYF. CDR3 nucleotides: TGTGCCAGCAGTGCGGCGGGACAGGGAGGAGTAGATACGCAGTATTTT.

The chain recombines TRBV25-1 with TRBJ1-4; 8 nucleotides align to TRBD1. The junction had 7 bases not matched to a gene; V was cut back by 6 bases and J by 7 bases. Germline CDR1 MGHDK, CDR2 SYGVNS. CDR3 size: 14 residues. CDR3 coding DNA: TGTGCCAGCAGAACGACAGGGGAGGGTGAAAAACTGTTTTTT. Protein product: CASRTTGEGEKLFF.

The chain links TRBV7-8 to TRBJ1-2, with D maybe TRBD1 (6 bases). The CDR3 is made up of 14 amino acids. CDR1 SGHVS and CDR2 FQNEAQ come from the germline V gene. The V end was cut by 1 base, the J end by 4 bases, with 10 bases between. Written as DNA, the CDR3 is TGTGCCAGCAGCTTAGACTCAGGGGTCTATGGCTACACCTTC. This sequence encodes CASSLDSGVYGYTF.

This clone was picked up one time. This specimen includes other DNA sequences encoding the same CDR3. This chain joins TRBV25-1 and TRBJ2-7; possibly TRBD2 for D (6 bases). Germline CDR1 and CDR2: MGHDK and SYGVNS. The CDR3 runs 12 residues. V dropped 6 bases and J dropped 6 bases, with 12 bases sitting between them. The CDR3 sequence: CASRGTGGEQYF. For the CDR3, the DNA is TGTGCCAGCAGAGGGACTGGGGGCGAGCAGTACTTC.

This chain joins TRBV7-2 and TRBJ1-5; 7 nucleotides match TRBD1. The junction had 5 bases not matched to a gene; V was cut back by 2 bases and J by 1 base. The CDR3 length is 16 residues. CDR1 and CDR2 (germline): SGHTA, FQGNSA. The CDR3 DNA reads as TGTGCCAGCAGCTTAAGAGGGGGCGCGAGCAATCAGCCCCAGCATTTT. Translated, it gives CASSLRGGASNQPQHF.

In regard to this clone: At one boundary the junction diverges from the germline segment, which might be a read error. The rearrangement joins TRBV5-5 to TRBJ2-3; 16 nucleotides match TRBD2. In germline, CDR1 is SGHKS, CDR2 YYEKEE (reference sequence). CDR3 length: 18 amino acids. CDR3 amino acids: CASTLGLAGGSRADTQYF. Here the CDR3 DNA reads TGTGCCAGCACCTTGGGACTAGCGGGAGGGAGTAGGGCAGATACGCAGTATTTT.

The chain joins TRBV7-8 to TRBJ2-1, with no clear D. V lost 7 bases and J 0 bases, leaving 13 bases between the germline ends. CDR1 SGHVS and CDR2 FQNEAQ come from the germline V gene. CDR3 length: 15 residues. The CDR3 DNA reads TGTGCCAGCACCCTATCGACTGCCTCCTACAATGAGCAGTTCTTC. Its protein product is CASTLSTASYNEQFF.

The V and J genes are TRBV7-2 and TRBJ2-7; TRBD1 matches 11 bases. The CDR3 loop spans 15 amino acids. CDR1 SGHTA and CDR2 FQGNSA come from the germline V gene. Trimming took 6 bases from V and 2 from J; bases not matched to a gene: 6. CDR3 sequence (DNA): TGTGCCAGCAGTCGACCGGGACAGGGGGCCTACGAGCAGTACTTC. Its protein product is CASSRPGQGAYEQYF.